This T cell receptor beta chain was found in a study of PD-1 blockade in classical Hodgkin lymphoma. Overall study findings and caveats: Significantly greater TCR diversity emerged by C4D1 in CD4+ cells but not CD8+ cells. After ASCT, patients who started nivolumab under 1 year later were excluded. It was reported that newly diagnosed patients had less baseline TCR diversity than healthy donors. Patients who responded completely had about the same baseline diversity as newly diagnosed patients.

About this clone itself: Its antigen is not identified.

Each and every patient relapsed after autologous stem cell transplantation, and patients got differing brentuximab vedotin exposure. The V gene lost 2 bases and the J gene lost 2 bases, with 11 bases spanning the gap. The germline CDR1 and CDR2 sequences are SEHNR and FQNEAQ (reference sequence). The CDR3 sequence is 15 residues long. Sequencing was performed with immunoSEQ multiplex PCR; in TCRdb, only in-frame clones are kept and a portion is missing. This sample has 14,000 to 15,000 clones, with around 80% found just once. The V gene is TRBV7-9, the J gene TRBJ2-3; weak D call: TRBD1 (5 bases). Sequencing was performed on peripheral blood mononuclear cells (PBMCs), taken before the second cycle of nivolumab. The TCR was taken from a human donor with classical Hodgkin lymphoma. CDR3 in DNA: TGTGCCAGCAGCTTACTGACAGAATACACAGATACGCAGTATTTT. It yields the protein CASSLLTEYTDTQYF. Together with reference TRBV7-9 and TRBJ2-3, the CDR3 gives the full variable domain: DTGVSQNPRHKITKRGQNVTFRCDPISEHNRLYWYRQTLGQGPEFLTYFQNEAQLEKSRLLSDRFSAERPKGSFSTLEIQRTEQGDSAMYLCASSLLTEYTDTQYFGPGTRLTVL.